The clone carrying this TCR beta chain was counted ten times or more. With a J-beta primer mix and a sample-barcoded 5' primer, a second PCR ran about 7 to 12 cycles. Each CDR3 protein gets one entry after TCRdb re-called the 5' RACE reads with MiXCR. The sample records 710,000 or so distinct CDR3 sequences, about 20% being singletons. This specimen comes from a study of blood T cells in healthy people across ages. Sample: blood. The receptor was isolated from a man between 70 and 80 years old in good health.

The CDR3 loop is CASSLNTGRTGLGKLFF. In nucleotides, the CDR3 is TGTGCCAGCAGCTTAAACACAGGGAGGACAGGGTTGGGAAAACTGTTTTTT. The rearrangement uses TRBV7-8 and TRBJ1-4; 8 bases are a match to TRBD1. CDR1 and CDR2 from the germline V gene are SGHVS and FQNEAQ. The V and J ends lost 2 bases and 10 bases, in that order; junction bases with no gene match: 15. CDR3 length equals 17 residues.